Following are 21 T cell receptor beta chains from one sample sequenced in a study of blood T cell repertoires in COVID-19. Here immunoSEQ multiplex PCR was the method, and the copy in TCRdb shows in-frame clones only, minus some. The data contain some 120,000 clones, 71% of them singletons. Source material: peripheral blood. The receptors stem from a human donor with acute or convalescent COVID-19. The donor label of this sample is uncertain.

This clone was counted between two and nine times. The CDR3 DNA is TGTGCCAGCAGCTTAGGCTTAGGGGGTAACTATGGCTACACCTTC. Translating it yields CASSLGLGGNYGYTF. The V call is TRBV13, the J call TRBJ1-2, with D tentatively TRBD1 (6 bases). The V gene lost 0 bases and the J gene lost 1 base, with 9 bases spanning the gap. This CDR3 comprises 15 residues. CDR1 and CDR2 (germline): PRHDT, FYEKMQ (reference sequence).

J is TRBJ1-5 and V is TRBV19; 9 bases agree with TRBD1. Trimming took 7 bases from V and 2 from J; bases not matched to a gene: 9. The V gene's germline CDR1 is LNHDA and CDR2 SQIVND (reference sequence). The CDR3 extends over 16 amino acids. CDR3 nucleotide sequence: TGTGCCAGTAACCCCCAGGACAGGGGAGGCAATCAGCCCCAGCATTTT. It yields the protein CASNPQDRGGNQPQHF.

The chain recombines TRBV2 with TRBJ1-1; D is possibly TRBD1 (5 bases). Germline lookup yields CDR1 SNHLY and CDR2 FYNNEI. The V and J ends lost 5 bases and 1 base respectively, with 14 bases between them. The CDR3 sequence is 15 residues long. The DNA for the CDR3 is TGTGCCAGCAGTAGATATAGGGGTAGGAACACTGAAGCTTTCTTT. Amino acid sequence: CASSRYRGRNTEAFF.

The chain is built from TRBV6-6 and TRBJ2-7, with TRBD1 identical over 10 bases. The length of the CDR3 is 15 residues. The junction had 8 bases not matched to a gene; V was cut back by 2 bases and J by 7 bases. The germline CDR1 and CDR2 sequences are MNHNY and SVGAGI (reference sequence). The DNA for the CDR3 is TGTGCCAGCAGTTACCGGACAGGGGGAGTTATGGAGCAGTACTTC. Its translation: CASSYRTGGVMEQYF.

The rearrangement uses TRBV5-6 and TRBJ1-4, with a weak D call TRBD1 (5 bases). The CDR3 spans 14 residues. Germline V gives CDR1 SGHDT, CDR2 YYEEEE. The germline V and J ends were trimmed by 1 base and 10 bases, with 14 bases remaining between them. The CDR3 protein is CASSLSGPGGKLFF. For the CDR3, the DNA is TGTGCCAGCAGCTTGTCAGGGCCCGGTGGAAAACTGTTTTTT.

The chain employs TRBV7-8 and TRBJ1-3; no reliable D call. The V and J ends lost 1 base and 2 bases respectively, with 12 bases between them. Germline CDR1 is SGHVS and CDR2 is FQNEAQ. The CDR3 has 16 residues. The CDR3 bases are TGTGCCAGCAGCTTAGGGGTGGCAGGAACTGGAAACACCATATATTTT. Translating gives CASSLGVAGTGNTIYF.

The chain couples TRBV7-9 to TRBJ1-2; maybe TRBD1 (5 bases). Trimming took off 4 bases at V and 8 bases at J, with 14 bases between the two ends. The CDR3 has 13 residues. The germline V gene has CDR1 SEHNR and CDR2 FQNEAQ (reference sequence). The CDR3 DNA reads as TGTGCCAGCAGCTGGGGCAGTTCTAACGGCTACACCTTC. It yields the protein CASSWGSSNGYTF.

The CDR3 protein is CASSLGEGGNQPQHF. The CDR3 bases are TGTGCCAGCAGCTTGGGGGAAGGGGGCAATCAGCCCCAGCATTTT. J is TRBJ1-5 and V is TRBV5-6, with D possibly being TRBD1 (5 bases). This CDR3 is 15 amino acids long. Germline V lookup: CDR1 SGHDT, CDR2 YYEEEE. The V gene lost 0 bases and the J gene lost 2 bases, with 9 bases spanning the gap.

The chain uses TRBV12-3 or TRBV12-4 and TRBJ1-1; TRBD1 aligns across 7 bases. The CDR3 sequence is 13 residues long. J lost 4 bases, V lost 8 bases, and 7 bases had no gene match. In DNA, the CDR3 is TGTGCCAGCTCAGGGGGATTTGGCACTGAAGCTTTCTTT. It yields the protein CASSGGFGTEAFF.

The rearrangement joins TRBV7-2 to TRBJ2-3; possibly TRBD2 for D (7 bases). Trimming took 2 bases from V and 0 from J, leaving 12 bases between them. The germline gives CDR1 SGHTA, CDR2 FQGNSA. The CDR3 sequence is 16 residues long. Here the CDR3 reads CASSLRGGASTDTQYF. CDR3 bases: TGTGCCAGCAGCTTAAGGGGGGGGGCTAGCACAGATACGCAGTATTTT.

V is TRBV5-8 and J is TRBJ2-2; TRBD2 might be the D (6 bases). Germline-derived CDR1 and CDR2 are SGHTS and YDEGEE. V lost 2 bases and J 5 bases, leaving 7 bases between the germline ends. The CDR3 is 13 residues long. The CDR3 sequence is CASSFAGTGELFF. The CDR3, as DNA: TGTGCCAGCAGCTTTGCGGGGACCGGGGAGCTGTTTTTT.

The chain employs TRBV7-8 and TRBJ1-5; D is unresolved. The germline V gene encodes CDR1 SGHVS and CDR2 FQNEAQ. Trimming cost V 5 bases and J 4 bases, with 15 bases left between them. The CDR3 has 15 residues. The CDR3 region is CASSIGVLGNQPQHF. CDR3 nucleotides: TGTGCCAGCAGCATCGGGGTTCTGGGGAATCAGCCCCAGCATTTT.

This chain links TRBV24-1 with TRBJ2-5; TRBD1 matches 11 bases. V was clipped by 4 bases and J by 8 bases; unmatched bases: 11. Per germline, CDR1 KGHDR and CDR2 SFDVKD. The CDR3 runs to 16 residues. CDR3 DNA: TGTGCCACCAGTGACAACCGCGTAGGACAGGGGGCAACCCAGTACTTC. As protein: CATSDNRVGQGATQYF.

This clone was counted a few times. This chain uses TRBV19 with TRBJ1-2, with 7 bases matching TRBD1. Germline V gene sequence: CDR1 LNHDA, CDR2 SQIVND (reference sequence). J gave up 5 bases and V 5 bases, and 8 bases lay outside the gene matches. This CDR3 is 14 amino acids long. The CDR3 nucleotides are TGTGCCAGTAGTGTCACAGGGGAGGTATATGGCTACACCTTC. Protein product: CASSVTGEVYGYTF. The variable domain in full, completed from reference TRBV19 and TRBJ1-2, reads DGGITQSPKYLFRKEGQNVTLSCEQNLNHDAMYWYRQDPGQGLRLIYYSQIVNDFQKGDIAEGYSVSREKKESFPLTVTSAQKNPTAFYLCASSVTGEVYGYTFGSGTRLTVV.

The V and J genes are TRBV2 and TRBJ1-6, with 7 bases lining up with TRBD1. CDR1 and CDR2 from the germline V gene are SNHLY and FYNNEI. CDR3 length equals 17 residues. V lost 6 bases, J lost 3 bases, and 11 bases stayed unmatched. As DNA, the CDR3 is TGTGCCAGCAGAAAAAGACAGGGAACCTACTATAATTCACCCCTCCACTTT. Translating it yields CASRKRQGTYYNSPLHF.

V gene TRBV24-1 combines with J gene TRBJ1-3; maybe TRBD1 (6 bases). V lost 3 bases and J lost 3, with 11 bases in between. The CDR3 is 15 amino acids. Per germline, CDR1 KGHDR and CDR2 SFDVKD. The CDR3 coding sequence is TGTGCCACCAGTGATGGGGACACCGGTGGAAACACCATATATTTT. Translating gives CATSDGDTGGNTIYF.

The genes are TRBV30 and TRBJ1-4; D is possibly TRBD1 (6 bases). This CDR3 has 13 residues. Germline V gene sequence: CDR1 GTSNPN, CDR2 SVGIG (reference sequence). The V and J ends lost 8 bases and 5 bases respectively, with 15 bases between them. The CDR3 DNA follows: TGTGCCGGGGGGTGGACAGTAAATGAAAAACTGTTTTTT. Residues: CAGGWTVNEKLFF.

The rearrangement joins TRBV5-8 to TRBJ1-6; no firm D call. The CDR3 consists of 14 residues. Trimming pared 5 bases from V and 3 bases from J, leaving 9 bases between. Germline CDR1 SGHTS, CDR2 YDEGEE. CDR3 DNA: TGTGCCAGCAGTTCGGTCATCTATAATTCACCCCTCCACTTT. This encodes CASSSVIYNSPLHF.

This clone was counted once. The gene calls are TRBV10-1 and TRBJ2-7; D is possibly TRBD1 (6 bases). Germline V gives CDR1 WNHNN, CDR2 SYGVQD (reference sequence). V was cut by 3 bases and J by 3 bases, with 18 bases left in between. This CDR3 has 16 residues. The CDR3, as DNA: TGCGCCAGCAGTGAAGACCGGGGCCCCAGGGGCTACGAGCAGTACTTC. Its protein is CASSEDRGPRGYEQYF.

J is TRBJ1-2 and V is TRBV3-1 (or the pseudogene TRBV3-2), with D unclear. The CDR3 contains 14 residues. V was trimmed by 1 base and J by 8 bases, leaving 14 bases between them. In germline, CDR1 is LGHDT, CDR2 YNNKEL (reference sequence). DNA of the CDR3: TGTGCCAGCAGCCAAGGAAGGCGGGCTCGGGGCTACACCTTC. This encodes CASSQGRRARGYTF.

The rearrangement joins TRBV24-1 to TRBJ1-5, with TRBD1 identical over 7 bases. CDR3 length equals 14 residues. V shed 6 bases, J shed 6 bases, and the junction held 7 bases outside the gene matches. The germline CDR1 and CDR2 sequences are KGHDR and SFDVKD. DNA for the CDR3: TGTGCCACCAGTAAGGGGGCGGTTGCTCAGCCCCAGCATTTT. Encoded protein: CATSKGAVAQPQHF.